The sequence of this TCR beta chain was determined in a study of T cell repertoires in cytomegalovirus infection. Study-level background: Public TCR beta signatures were indicative of both CMV infection and a matching HLA type.

This clonotype was recorded many times. Antigen unknown. In TCRdb, the reads were re-called with MiXCR into one record per CDR3 protein. The data contain roughly 320,000 distinct CDR3 sequences, 8% to 10% of them singletons. Study-wide findings and caveats: Predominance within the ex vivo response was attributable to HLA-C-restricted CMV-specific TCR beta clonotypes.

Trimming removed 5 bases at V and 5 bases at J, with 19 bases between. The CDR3 contains 16 residues. Germline V gene sequence: CDR1 SGHTA, CDR2 FQGNSA. The V and J genes are TRBV7-2 and TRBJ1-5, with D maybe TRBD1 (6 bases). The sample taken for sequencing was PBMCs. This clonotype originated in a human donor in good health (CMV status not recorded). Some clones in this sample may be carry-over from other donors' samples. Here the CDR3 DNA reads TGTGCCAGCAGCCCGGCGGCGGGGCAGGGGCATCAGCCCCAGCATTTT. Its translation is CASSPAAGQGHQPQHF.